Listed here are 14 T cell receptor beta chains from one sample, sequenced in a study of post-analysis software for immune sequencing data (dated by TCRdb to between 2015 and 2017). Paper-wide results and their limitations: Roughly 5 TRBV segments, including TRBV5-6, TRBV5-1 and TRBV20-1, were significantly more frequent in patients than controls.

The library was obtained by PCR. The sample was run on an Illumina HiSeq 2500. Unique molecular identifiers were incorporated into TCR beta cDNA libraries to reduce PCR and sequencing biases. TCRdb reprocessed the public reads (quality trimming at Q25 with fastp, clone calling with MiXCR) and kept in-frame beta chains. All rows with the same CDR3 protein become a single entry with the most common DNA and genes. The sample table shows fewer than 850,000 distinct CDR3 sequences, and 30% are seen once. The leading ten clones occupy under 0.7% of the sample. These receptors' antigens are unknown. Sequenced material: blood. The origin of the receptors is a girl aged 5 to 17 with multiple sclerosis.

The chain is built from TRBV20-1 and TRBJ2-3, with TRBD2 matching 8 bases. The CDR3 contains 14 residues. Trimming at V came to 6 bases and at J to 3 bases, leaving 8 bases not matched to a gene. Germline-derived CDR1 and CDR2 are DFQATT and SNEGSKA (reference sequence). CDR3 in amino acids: CSAPLAGGTDTQYF. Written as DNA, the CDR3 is TGCAGTGCCCCCCTAGCGGGTGGGACAGATACGCAGTATTTT.

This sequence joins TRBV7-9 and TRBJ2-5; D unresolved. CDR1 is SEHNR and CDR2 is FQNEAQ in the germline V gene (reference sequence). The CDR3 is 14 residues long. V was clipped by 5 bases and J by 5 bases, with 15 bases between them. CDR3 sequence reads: CASSPRAKDETQYF. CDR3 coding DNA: TGTGCCAGCAGCCCCCGGGCTAAGGATGAGACCCAGTACTTC.

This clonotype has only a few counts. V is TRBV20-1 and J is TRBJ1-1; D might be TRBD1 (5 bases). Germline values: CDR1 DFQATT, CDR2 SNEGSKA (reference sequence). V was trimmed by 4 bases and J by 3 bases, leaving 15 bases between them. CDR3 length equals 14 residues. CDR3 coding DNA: TGCAGTGCTATACTACGAGGGGTACACACTGAAGCTTTCTTT. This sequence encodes CSAILRGVHTEAFF.

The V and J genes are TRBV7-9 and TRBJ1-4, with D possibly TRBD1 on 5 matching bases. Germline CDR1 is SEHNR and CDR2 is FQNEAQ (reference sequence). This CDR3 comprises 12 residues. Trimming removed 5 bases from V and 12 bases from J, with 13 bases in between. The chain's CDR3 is CASSPSIGELFF. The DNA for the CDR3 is TGTGCCAGCAGCCCGAGTATAGGGGAACTGTTTTTT.

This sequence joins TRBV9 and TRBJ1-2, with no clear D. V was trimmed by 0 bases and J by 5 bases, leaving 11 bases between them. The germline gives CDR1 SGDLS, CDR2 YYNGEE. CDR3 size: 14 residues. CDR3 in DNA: TGTGCCAGCAGCGTAGCTCACGAGGGATATGGCTACACCTTC. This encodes CASSVAHEGYGYTF.

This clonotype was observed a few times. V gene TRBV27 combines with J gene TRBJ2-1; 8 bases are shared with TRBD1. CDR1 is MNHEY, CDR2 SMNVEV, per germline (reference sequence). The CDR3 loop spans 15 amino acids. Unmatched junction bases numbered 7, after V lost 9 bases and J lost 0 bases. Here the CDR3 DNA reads TGTGCCAGTAGTACCGACAGGGGCTCCTACAATGAGCAGTTCTTC. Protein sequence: CASSTDRGSYNEQFF.

CDR3 bases: TGTGCCTCGCGGGACGTACCCAGCTCTGGGGCCAACGTCCTGACTTTC. This gives the protein CASRDVPSSGANVLTF. The chain has TRBV6-5 and TRBJ2-6, with D possibly TRBD2 on 6 matching bases. Trimming removed 11 bases from V and 0 bases from J, with 17 bases in between. The germline gives CDR1 MNHEY, CDR2 SVGAGI. The CDR3 sequence is 16 residues long.

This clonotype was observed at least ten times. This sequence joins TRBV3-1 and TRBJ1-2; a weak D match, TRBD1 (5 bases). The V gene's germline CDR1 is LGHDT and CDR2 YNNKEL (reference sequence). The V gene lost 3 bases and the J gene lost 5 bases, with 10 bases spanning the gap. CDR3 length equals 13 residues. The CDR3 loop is CASSHGTAYGYTF. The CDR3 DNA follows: TGTGCCAGCAGCCACGGGACGGCGTATGGCTACACCTTC.

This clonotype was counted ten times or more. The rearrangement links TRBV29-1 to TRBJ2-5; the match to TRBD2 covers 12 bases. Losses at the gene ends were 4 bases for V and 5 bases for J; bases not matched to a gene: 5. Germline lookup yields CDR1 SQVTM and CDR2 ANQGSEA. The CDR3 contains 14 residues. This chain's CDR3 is CSVAASGRGETQYF. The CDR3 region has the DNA TGCAGCGTTGCGGCTAGCGGGAGGGGTGAGACCCAGTACTTC.

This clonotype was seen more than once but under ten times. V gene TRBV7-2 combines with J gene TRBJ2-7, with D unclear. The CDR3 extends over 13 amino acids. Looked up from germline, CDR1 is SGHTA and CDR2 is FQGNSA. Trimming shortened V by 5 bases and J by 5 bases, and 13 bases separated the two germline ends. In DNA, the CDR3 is TGTGCCAGCAGCCCCACGACGTCCCACGAGCAGTACTTC. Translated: CASSPTTSHEQYF.

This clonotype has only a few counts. The CDR3 spells CASNPRGQGITEAFF. The CDR3 DNA follows: TGTGCCAGCAACCCCCGCGGACAGGGTATCACTGAAGCTTTCTTT. The gene calls are TRBV25-1 and TRBJ1-1; 8 nucleotides agree with TRBD1. V trimming: 7 bases; J trimming: 4 bases; junction bases outside the gene matches: 11. This CDR3 is 15 amino acids long. The germline V gene has CDR1 MGHDK and CDR2 SYGVNS.

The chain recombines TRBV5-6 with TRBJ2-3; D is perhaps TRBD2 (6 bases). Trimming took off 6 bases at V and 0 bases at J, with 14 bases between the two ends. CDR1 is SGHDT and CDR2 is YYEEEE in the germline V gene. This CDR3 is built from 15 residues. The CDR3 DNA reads TGTGCCAGCACCTCAGCGGGTTCCAGCACAGATACGCAGTATTTT. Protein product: CASTSAGSSTDTQYF.

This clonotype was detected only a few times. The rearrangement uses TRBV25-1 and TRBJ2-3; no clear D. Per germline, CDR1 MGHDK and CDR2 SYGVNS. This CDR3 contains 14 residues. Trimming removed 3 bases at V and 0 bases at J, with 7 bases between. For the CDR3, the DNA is TGTGCCAGCAGTGAGGGCAAAAGCACAGATACGCAGTATTTT. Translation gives CASSEGKSTDTQYF.

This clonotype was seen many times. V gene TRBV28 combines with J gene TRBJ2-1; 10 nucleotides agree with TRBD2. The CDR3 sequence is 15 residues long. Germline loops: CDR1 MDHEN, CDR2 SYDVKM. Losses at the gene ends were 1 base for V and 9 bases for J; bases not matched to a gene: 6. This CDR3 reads CASSLLGTSVGEQFF. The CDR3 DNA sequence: TGTGCCAGCAGTTTATTAGGGACTAGCGTCGGTGAGCAGTTCTTC.